What follows are 12 T cell receptor beta chains derived from one specimen sequenced in a study of identical twins. TCRdb reanalysed the 5' RACE reads using MiXCR and keeps one entry per CDR3 protein. The repertoire holds around 100,000 distinct CDR3 sequences, just under 6% seen once, with about 12% in the top ten. Sequencing was done on a sample of memory T cells sorted from blood. These receptors were taken from a woman in her 50s in good health.

This clonotype was picked up a small number of times. The rearrangement joins TRBV20-1 to TRBJ1-5; D is unclear. V gave up 3 bases and J gave up 7 bases, with 16 bases separating them. The CDR3 has 14 amino acids. The germline CDR1 and CDR2 sequences are DFQATT and SNEGSKA (reference sequence). The CDR3: CSASLGSSRQPQHF. CDR3 sequence (DNA): TGCAGTGCTAGTCTCGGATCAAGTAGGCAGCCCCAGCATTTT.

This clonotype came up a few times. The rearrangement uses TRBV2 and TRBJ1-5; 9 nucleotides agree with TRBD1. V trimming: 3 bases; J trimming: 7 bases; junction bases outside the gene matches: 4. Germline CDR1 SNHLY, CDR2 FYNNEI. The CDR3 runs 14 residues. CDR3 in amino acids: CASSEGTGFQPQHF. For the CDR3, the DNA is TGTGCCAGCAGTGAGGGGACAGGGTTCCAGCCCCAGCATTTT.

This clonotype appeared many times. The V call is TRBV25-1, the J call TRBJ1-3, with D unresolved. Germline V CDR1 and CDR2: MGHDK, SYGVNS. This CDR3 has 14 amino acids. V lost 1 base, J lost 3 bases, and 7 bases lay in between. The CDR3 nucleotides are TGTGCCAGCAGTGAATCGGGCGGTGGAAACACCATATATTTT. This translates into CASSESGGGNTIYF.

This clonotype was counted ten times or more. The gene calls are TRBV20-1 and TRBJ1-2; weak D call: TRBD1 (5 bases). Trimming stripped 5 bases from V and 6 bases from J, with 7 bases between. Germline V CDR1 and CDR2: DFQATT, SNEGSKA (reference sequence). The length of the CDR3 is 10 residues. CDR3 bases: TGCAGTGCTGGGGACGATGGCTACACCTTC. Protein: CSAGDDGYTF.

This clonotype has a count of ten or more. This rearrangement joins TRBV3-1 to TRBJ1-6; D not resolved. The CDR3 has 12 residues. Trimming left V 1 base short and J 13 bases short, with 8 bases between. Looked up from germline, CDR1 is LGHDT and CDR2 is YNNKEL (reference sequence). DNA for the CDR3: TGTGCCAGCAGCCAAGTACTTTCTCCCCTCCACTTT. The encoded protein is CASSQVLSPLHF.

In its sample, this clonotype was seen many times. The rearrangement uses TRBV4-2 and TRBJ1-1, with a tentative D call TRBD1 (5 bases). V lost 3 bases, J lost 1 base, and 12 bases lay in between. The CDR3 has 15 amino acids. Germline V lookup: CDR1 LGHNA, CDR2 YNFKEQ. The DNA of the CDR3 is TGTGCCAGCAGCCAGATGGGGGGAGGGAACACTGAAGCTTTCTTT. Translation gives CASSQMGGGNTEAFF.

This clonotype came up many times. CDR3 sequence (DNA): TGTGCCAGCAGCCAAGATTCGCGGGTCGGAAACACCATATATTTT. The encoded protein is CASSQDSRVGNTIYF. The chain recombines TRBV3-1 with TRBJ1-3; D remains ambiguous. Deletions cut 0 bases from V and 4 bases from J, with 10 bases between. Germline V lookup: CDR1 LGHDT, CDR2 YNNKEL (reference sequence). The CDR3 is 15 residues long.

This clonotype was observed many times. The chain uses TRBV12-5 and TRBJ2-7; D gene ambiguous. Germline loops: CDR1 LGHNT, CDR2 FRNRAP. The CDR3 runs to 15 residues. Trimming removed 0 bases from V and 5 bases from J, with 14 bases in between. The CDR3 nucleotides read TGTGCTAGTGGTTTGGTATCCGCAAGGGTCGACGAGCAGTACTTC. This codes for CASGLVSARVDEQYF.

This clonotype has a handful of counts. This chain uses TRBV27 with TRBJ1-2; possibly TRBD1 for D (5 bases). Trimming left V 5 bases short and J 0 bases short, with 19 bases between. This CDR3 region has 17 residues. Germline V lookup: CDR1 MNHEY, CDR2 SMNVEV (reference sequence). The CDR3 nucleotides read TGTGCCAGCAGTCAACGCCGACAGTCCCTCTCTAACTATGGCTACACCTTC. Its translation is CASSQRRQSLSNYGYTF.

This clonotype was counted at least ten times. The chain joins TRBV10-3 to TRBJ1-5; D perhaps matches TRBD1 (5 bases). V gave up 0 bases and J gave up 2 bases, with 11 bases separating them. The germline CDR1 and CDR2 sequences are ENHRY and SYGVKD. The CDR3 runs 16 residues. The DNA of the CDR3 is TGTGCCATCAGTGAGTCGGCAGGAGGGGGCAATCAGCCCCAGCATTTT. It is translated as CAISESAGGGNQPQHF.

This clonotype was observed many times. This chain joins TRBV12-5 and TRBJ2-3; no firm D call. CDR1 and CDR2 (germline): LGHNT, FRNRAP. V was pared by 7 bases and J by 0 bases, with 17 bases between. The CDR3 has 16 residues. CDR3 sequence reads: CASAPIVAASTDTQYF. The CDR3 DNA reads as TGTGCTAGTGCCCCCATAGTGGCGGCTAGCACAGATACGCAGTATTTT.

The chain couples TRBV12-3 or TRBV12-4 to TRBJ2-6; D possibly corresponds to TRBD1 (5 bases). This CDR3 is 15 amino acids long. The germline V and J ends were trimmed by 0 bases and 4 bases, with 7 bases remaining between them. The chain's CDR3 is CASSLAGAGANVLTF. CDR3 nucleotides: TGTGCCAGCAGTTTAGCAGGGGCGGGGGCCAACGTCCTGACTTTC.